The 2 T cell receptor beta chains below come from one sample, sequenced in a study of blood T cell repertoires in COVID-19. Only in-frame clones appear in the TCRdb table, and some are missing; sequencing was by immunoSEQ multiplex PCR. The data contain roughly 98,000 clones, around four fifths of them seen just once; the ten biggest clones take up around 11%. Material: peripheral blood. The receptors shown here come from a woman between 70 and 85 years old with active or convalescent COVID-19.

The J gene is TRBJ1-1, the V gene TRBV7-8; D is undetermined. The CDR3 is 16 amino acids. Germline CDR1 SGHVS, CDR2 FQNEAQ. Trimming took 3 bases from V and 0 from J, leaving 14 bases between them. The CDR3 DNA reads TGTGCCAGCAGCTTTTCTGTGGGGAGAGTGAACACTGAAGCTTTCTTT. Protein product: CASSFSVGRVNTEAFF.

The V gene is TRBV12-3 or TRBV12-4, the J gene TRBJ2-5; D is unclear. CDR3 length: 13 amino acids. V gave up 3 bases and J gave up 1 base, with 6 bases separating them. The CDR3 region is CASSLRLQETQYF. CDR3 nucleotides: TGTGCCAGCAGTTTGCGCCTCCAAGAGACCCAGTACTTC.